This T cell receptor beta chain came from a study of glioma-infiltrating T cells after dendritic cell vaccination. As for the study in general: Dendritic cell vaccine was injected intradermally three times, biweekly. Findings and caveats of the study: Higher TCR clonality did not directly relate to longer survival.

Profiling relied on immunoSEQ multiplex PCR, and the TCRdb table lists in-frame clones only, not all of them. The sample includes nearly 85,000 clones, 80% to 90% of them seen just once. Isocitrate dehydrogenase mutation was absent in all glioblastoma patients. This clone was observed once. No antigen is known for it. Looked up from germline, CDR1 is SGHAT and CDR2 is FQNNGV. The V and J ends lost 4 bases and 4 bases respectively, with 11 bases between them. The CDR3 covers 13 residues. The sequence was obtained from a human donor with glioblastoma. The J gene is TRBJ2-7, the V gene TRBV11-2; D is unresolved. The sample was blood, taken before dendritic cell vaccination. Here the CDR3 DNA reads TGTGCCAGCAGCTCCCTAATTGATTACGAGCAGTACTTC. This sequence encodes CASSSLIDYEQYF.